Following are 18 T cell receptor beta chains from one sample sequenced in a study of response to subunit inactivated influenza vaccine. MiXCR was run by TCRdb on the RT-PCR reads, yielding one entry per CDR3 protein. The sample records approximately 310,000 distinct CDR3 sequences, roughly 22% being singletons. The material sequenced was PBMCs from blood, taken roughly 20 months after vaccination. Receptors originate from a man between 50 and 70 years old who received an inactivated influenza vaccine.

This clonotype was detected a few times. The chain employs TRBV7-9 and TRBJ1-3; TRBD1 is a possible D gene (6 bases). Trimming took off 5 bases at V and 4 bases at J, with 15 bases between the two ends. The CDR3 runs 15 residues. Germline V gene sequence: CDR1 SEHNR, CDR2 FQNEAQ (reference sequence). The CDR3 spells CASSIRTVTGNTIYF. In DNA, the CDR3 is TGTGCCAGCAGCATAAGGACAGTTACCGGAAACACCATATATTTT.

This clonotype was seen more than once but under ten times. The V gene is TRBV5-1, the J gene TRBJ1-4; D unresolved. Deletions cut 4 bases from V and 8 bases from J, with 12 bases between. The CDR3 is 13 amino acids. The germline CDR1 and CDR2 sequences are SGHRS and YFSETQ. The CDR3 loop is CASSIPDGEKLFF. The CDR3 nucleotides read TGCGCCAGCAGCATACCCGACGGGGAAAAACTGTTTTTT.

This clonotype has a count of ten or more. The chain couples TRBV12-3 or TRBV12-4 to TRBJ1-1, with TRBD1 as a possible D gene (6 bases). Trimming left V 9 bases short and J 1 base short, with 15 bases between. The CDR3 covers 14 residues. CDR3 nucleotide sequence: TGTGCCAGTGCAGGGGATGTGGGGAACACTGAAGCTTTCTTT. This sequence encodes CASAGDVGNTEAFF.

The rearrangement uses TRBV20-1 and TRBJ2-2; perhaps TRBD2 as D (7 bases). Germline CDR1 is DFQATT and CDR2 is SNEGSKA (reference sequence). The V end was cut by 3 bases, the J end by 5 bases, with 16 bases between. The CDR3 runs to 15 residues. DNA of the CDR3: TGCAGTGCTAGTGGGGGGGGCTGGCGAACCGGGGAGCTGTTTTTT. It translates to CSASGGGWRTGELFF.

The chain employs TRBV12-3 or TRBV12-4 and TRBJ2-1, with a possible D match to TRBD2 (7 bases). The CDR3 is 14 amino acids. V shed 3 bases and J shed 4 bases, with 10 bases lying between them. The chain's CDR3 is CASSLGGRYNEQFF. DNA for the CDR3: TGTGCCAGCAGTTTGGGGGGGCGGTACAATGAGCAGTTCTTC.

This clonotype was counted a few times. The gene calls are TRBV12-3 or TRBV12-4 and TRBJ1-2, with 7 bases fitting TRBD1. This CDR3 has 14 amino acids. The J segment lost 4 bases and the V segment lost 5 bases, leaving 7 bases of the junction unmatched. CDR3 region: CASSDTGQSYGYTF. The DNA of the CDR3 is TGTGCCAGCAGTGATACGGGACAGAGCTATGGCTACACCTTC.

This chain uses TRBV6-1 with TRBJ2-2, with TRBD2 identical over 9 bases. The length of the CDR3 is 17 residues. Trimming took 5 bases from V and 2 from J; bases not matched to a gene: 9. The germline V gene encodes CDR1 MNHNS and CDR2 SASEGT. CDR3 in DNA: TGTGCCAGCAGTCTCACCGCGGGGGGGCCAAACACCGGGGAGCTGTTTTTT. Encoded protein: CASSLTAGGPNTGELFF.

This clonotype was seen many times. V gene TRBV29-1 combines with J gene TRBJ1-1; 8 nucleotides agree with TRBD1. V dropped 6 bases and J dropped 4; count of bases not matched to a gene: 10. The germline CDR1 and CDR2 sequences are SQVTM and ANQGSEA. This CDR3 comprises 14 residues. The CDR3 spells CSVSPQGASTEAFF. The CDR3 bases are TGCAGCGTGAGCCCGCAGGGGGCGAGCACTGAAGCTTTCTTT.

The rearrangement links TRBV25-1 to TRBJ2-3, with TRBD1 as a possible D gene (5 bases). The germline gives CDR1 MGHDK, CDR2 SYGVNS. The V end lost 1 base, the J end lost 0 bases, and 8 bases lay between the germline ends. The CDR3 loop spans 15 amino acids. The CDR3 region is CASSESKGSTDTQYF. The CDR3 DNA sequence: TGTGCCAGCAGTGAATCTAAGGGGAGCACAGATACGCAGTATTTT.

This clonotype was observed at least ten times. The chain couples TRBV28 to TRBJ1-2; D is uncertain. The CDR3 is 15 residues long. CDR1 is MDHEN and CDR2 is SYDVKM in the germline V gene. V shed 5 bases and J shed 6 bases, with 19 bases lying between them. The CDR3 nucleotides are TGTGCCAGCAGTGGGAATCGGGTGATTGTGCATGGCTACACCTTC. Protein sequence: CASSGNRVIVHGYTF.

The gene calls are TRBV29-1 and TRBJ2-1, with 9 bases that match TRBD2. The CDR3 length is 14 residues. V gave up 2 bases and J gave up 7 bases; unmatched junction bases: 6. CDR1 is SQVTM, CDR2 ANQGSEA, per germline. The CDR3 sequence is CSVEPSGVENEQFF. The DNA for the CDR3 is TGCAGCGTTGAACCTAGCGGGGTAGAGAATGAGCAGTTCTTC.

The table lists this clonotype with a few counts. The gene calls are TRBV11-1 and TRBJ2-3; 8 bases match TRBD2. There are 18 residues in the CDR3. The germline CDR1 and CDR2 sequences are SGHAT and FQDESV (reference sequence). The ends lost 3 bases at V and 0 bases at J; junction bases unmatched: 11. The CDR3 coding sequence is TGTGCCAGCAGCTTCCTGGCCGAGCGGGAGTGGAGCACAGATACGCAGTATTTT. Translation gives CASSFLAEREWSTDTQYF.

This rearrangement joins TRBV11-1 to TRBJ1-2; weak D call: TRBD1 (5 bases). CDR1 SGHAT and CDR2 FQDESV come from the germline V gene (reference sequence). Trimming pared 6 bases from V and 6 bases from J, leaving 29 bases between. The CDR3 length is 18 residues. The CDR3 spells CASRQHLGGRRGKDGYTF. CDR3 in DNA: TGTGCCAGCAGACAACACCTGGGGGGTCGACGTGGTAAGGATGGCTACACCTTC.

At least ten counts were recorded for this clonotype. The CDR3 bases are TGTGCCAGCAGCCTCGGGCAGGGGCAGAGGACTGAAGCTTTCTTT. Protein sequence: CASSLGQGQRTEAFF. The rearrangement links TRBV11-2 to TRBJ1-1, with a tentative D call TRBD1 (6 bases). V lost 5 bases to trimming and J lost 5 bases, with 18 bases between them. Germline assignment: CDR1 SGHAT and CDR2 FQNNGV. The CDR3 length is 15 residues.

V gene TRBV12-3 or TRBV12-4 combines with J gene TRBJ1-5, with D uncertain. Trimming pared 7 bases from V and 0 bases from J, leaving 7 bases between. CDR3 length: 13 residues. The chain's CDR3 is CASTRSSNQPQHF. The DNA for the CDR3 is TGTGCCAGCACCCGAAGTAGCAATCAGCCCCAGCATTTT.

Only a few counts were recorded for this clonotype. The chain joins TRBV7-9 to TRBJ2-7; D remains unclear. Per germline, CDR1 SEHNR and CDR2 FQNEAQ (reference sequence). Trimming removed 5 bases from V and 4 bases from J, with 9 bases in between. There are 12 residues in the CDR3. Here the CDR3 reads CASSTTVYEQYF. DNA for the CDR3: TGTGCCAGCAGCACGACGGTTTACGAGCAGTACTTC. Together with reference TRBV7-9 and TRBJ2-7, the CDR3 gives the full variable domain: DTGVSQNPRHKITKRGQNVTFRCDPISEHNRLYWYRQTLGQGPEFLTYFQNEAQLEKSRLLSDRFSAERPKGSFSTLEIQRTEQGDSAMYLCASSTTVYEQYFGPGTRLTVT.

The chain has TRBV12-3 or TRBV12-4 and TRBJ1-5, with a weak D call TRBD1 (6 bases). Trimming removed 0 bases at V and 3 bases at J, with 9 bases between. The CDR3 loop spans 15 amino acids. The DNA of the CDR3 is TGTGCCAGCAGTTTAGCTGGACAGCTCAATCAGCCCCAGCATTTT. This translates into CASSLAGQLNQPQHF.

This clonotype was recorded a few times. The V and J genes are TRBV20-1 and TRBJ1-5, with 9 positions matching TRBD1. The CDR3 has 15 residues. The germline V gene has CDR1 DFQATT and CDR2 SNEGSKA (reference sequence). Trimming took 6 bases from V and 0 from J; bases not matched to a gene: 6. The CDR3 bases are TGCAGTGCGCCGGGACAGGGTGATAGCAATCAGCCCCAGCATTTT. Its translation: CSAPGQGDSNQPQHF.